Given below is one T cell receptor (beta chain) in context. Its antigen is unknown. The record originates from a study of identical twins. Trimming removed 6 bases at V and 7 bases at J, with 15 bases between. Germline V gene sequence: CDR1 DFQATT, CDR2 SNEGSKA (reference sequence). The CDR3 consists of 13 residues. Study-level points and caveats: Modeled out-of-frame TCR alpha sharing in monozygotic twins fell below observed levels. Excess sharing between twins was weaker in beta out-of-frame sequences. Rather than following the same donors, the conclusions depended on cross-sectional statistical analysis.

A universal primer site was incorporated via template switching, and the cDNA contained unique molecular identifiers. TCRdb passed the 5' RACE reads through MiXCR, listing each CDR3 protein once. The table has roughly 690,000 distinct CDR3 sequences, around 5.7% seen once; the top ten hold approximately 1.6%. The V and J genes are TRBV20-1 and TRBJ1-4, with D hard to call. Sequenced input: naive T cells sorted from blood. This receptor was identified in a man aged 18 to 29 in good health. CDR3 nucleotide sequence: TGCAGTGCCCCAGGAGGCCCCAGTGAAAAACTGTTTTTT. Translated: CSAPGGPSEKLFF.